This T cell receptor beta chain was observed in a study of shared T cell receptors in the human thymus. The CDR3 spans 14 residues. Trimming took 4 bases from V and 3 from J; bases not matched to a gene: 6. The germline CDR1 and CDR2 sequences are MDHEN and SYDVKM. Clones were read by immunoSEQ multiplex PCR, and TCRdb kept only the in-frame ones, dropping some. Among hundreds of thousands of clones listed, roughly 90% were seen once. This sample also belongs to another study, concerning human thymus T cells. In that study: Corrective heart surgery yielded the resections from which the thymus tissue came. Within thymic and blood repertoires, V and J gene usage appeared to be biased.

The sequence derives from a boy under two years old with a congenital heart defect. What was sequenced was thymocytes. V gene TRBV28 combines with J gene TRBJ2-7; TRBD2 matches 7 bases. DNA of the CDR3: TGTGCCAGCAGTTATGGGAGGGCCCACTACGAGCAGTACTTC. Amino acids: CASSYGRAHYEQYF. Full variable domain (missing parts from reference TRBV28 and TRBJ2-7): DVKVTQSSRYLVKRTGEKVFLECVQDMDHENMFWYRQDPGLGLRLIYFSYDVKMKEKGDIPEGYSVSREKKERFSLILESASTNQTSMYLCASSYGRAHYEQYFGPGTRLTVT.